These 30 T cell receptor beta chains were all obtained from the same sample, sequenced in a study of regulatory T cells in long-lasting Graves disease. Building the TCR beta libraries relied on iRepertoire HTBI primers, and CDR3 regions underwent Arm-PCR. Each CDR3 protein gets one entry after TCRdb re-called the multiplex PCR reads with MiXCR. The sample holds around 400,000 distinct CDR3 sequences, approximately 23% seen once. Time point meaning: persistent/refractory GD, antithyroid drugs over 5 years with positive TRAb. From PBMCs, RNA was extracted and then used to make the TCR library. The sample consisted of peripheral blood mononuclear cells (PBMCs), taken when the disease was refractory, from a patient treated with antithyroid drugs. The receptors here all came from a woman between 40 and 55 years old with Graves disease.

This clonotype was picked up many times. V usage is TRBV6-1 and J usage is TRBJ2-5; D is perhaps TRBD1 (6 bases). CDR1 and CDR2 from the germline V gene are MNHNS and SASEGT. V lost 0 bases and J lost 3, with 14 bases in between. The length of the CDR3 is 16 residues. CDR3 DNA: TGTGCCAGCAGTGAAGCGCTCACAGGGAAAAAAGAGACCCAGTACTTC. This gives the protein CASSEALTGKKETQYF.

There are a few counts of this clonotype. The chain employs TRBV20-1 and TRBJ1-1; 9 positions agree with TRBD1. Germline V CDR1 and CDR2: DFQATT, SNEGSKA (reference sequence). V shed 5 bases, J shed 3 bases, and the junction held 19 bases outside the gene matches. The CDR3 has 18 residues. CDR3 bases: TGCAGTGCTGGGGACCTACAGGGGGCGCACCCTAGGGACACTGAAGCTTTCTTT. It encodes CSAGDLQGAHPRDTEAFF.

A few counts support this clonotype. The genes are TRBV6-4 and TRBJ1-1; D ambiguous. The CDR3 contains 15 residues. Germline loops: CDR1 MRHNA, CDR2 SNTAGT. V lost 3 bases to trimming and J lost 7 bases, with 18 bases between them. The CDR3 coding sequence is TGTGCCAGCAGTGAAGTCCTGACCATGAATTATGAAGCTTTCTTT. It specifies CASSEVLTMNYEAFF.

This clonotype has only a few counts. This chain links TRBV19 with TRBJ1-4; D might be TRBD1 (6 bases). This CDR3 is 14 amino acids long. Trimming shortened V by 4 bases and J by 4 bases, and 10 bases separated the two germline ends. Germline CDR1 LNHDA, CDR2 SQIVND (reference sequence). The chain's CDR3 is CASSTTGHNEKLFF. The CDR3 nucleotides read TGTGCCAGTAGTACTACAGGGCATAATGAAAAACTGTTTTTT.

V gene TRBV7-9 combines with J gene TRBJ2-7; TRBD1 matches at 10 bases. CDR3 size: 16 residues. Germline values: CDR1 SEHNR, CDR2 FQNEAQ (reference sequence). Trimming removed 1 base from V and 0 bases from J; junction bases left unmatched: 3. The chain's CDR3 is CASSLGQGALSYEQYF. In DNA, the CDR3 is TGTGCCAGCAGCTTAGGACAGGGGGCTCTCTCCTACGAGCAGTACTTC.

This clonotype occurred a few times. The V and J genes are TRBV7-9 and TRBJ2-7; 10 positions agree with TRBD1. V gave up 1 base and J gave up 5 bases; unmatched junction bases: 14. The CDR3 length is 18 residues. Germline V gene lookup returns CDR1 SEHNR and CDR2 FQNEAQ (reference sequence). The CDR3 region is CASSLVPRQGAKLHEQYF. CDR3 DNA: TGTGCCAGCAGCTTAGTCCCGAGACAGGGGGCGAAACTGCACGAGCAGTACTTC.

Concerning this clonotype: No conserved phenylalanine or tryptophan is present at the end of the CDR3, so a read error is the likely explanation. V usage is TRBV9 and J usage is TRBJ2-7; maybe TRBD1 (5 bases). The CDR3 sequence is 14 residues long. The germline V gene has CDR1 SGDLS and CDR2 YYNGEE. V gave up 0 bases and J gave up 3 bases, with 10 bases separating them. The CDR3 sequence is CASSVGVRDYEQYL. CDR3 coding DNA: TGTGCCAGCAGCGTAGGGGTCAGGGACTACGAGCAGTACCTC.

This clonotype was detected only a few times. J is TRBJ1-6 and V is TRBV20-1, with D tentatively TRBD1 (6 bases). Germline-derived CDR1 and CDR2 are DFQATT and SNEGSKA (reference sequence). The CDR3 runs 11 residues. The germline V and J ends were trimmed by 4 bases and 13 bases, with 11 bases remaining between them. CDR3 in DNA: TGCAGTGCTAAGGACAGAGGCCCCCTCCACTTT. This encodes CSAKDRGPLHF.

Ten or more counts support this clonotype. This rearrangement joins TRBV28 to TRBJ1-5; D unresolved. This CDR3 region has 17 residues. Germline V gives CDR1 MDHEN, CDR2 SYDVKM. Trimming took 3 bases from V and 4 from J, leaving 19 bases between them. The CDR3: CASSFERWGFGNQPQHF. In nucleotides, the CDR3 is TGTGCCAGCAGTTTTGAACGATGGGGATTTGGAAATCAGCCCCAGCATTTT.

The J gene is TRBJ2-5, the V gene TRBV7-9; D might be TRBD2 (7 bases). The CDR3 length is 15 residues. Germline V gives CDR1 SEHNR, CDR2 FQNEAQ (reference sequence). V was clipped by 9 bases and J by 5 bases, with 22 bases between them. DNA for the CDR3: TGTGCCAGTAACTACGGGGGGCCTGTATGGGAGACCCAGTACTTC. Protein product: CASNYGGPVWETQYF.

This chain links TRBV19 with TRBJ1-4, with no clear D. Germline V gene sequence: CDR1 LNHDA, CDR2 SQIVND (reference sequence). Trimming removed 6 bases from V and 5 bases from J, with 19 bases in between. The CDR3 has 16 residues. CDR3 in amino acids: CASSTIGAGLNEKLFF. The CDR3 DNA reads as TGTGCCAGTAGCACCATAGGTGCCGGGCTAAATGAAAAACTGTTTTTT. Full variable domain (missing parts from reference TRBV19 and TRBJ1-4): DGGITQSPKYLFRKEGQNVTLSCEQNLNHDAMYWYRQDPGQGLRLIYYSQIVNDFQKGDIAEGYSVSREKKESFPLTVTSAQKNPTAFYLCASSTIGAGLNEKLFFGSGTQLSVL.

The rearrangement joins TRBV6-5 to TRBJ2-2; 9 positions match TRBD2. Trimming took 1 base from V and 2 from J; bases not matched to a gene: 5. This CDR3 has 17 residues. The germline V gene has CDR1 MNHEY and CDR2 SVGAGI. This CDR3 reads CASSYLAGEPNTGELFF. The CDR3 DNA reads TGTGCCAGCAGTTACTTAGCGGGAGAGCCCAACACCGGGGAGCTGTTTTTT.

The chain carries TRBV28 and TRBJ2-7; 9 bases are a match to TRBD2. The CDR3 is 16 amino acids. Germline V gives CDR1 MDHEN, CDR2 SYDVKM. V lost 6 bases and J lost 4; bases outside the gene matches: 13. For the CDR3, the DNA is TGTGCCAGCAGGGGTAGCGGGAGATCTGTGTGGTACGAGCAGTACTTC. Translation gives CASRGSGRSVWYEQYF.

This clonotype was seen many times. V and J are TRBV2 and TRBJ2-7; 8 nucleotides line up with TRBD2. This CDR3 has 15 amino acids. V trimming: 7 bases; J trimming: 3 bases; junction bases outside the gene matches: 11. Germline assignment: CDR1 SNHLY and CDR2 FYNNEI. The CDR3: CASKGLAGTIYEQYF. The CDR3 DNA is TGTGCCAGCAAAGGGCTAGCGGGCACCATCTACGAGCAGTACTTC.

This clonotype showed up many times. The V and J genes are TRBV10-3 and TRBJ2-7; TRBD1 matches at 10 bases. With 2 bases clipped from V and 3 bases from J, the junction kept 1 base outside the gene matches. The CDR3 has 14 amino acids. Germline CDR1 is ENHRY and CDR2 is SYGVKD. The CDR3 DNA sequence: TGTGCCATCAGTGAGGGACAGGGGGGCTACGAGCAGTACTTC. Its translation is CAISEGQGGYEQYF.

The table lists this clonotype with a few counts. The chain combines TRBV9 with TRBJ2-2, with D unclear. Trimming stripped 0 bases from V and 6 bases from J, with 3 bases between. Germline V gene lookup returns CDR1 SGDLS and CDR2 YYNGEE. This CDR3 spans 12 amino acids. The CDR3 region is CASSVDPGELFF. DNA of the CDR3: TGTGCCAGCAGCGTAGACCCCGGGGAGCTGTTTTTT. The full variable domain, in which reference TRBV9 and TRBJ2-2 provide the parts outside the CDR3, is DSGVTQTPKHLITATGQRVTLRCSPRSGDLSVYWYQQSLDQGLQFLIQYYNGEERAKGNILERFSAQQFPDLHSELNLSSLELGDSALYFCASSVDPGELFFGEGSRLTVL.

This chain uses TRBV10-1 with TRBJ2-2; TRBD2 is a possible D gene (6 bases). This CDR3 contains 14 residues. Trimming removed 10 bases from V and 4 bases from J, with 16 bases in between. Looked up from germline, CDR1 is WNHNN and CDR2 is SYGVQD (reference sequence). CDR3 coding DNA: TGCGCCACCTCGATGCTAGCGCCCACCGGGGAGCTGTTTTTT. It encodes CATSMLAPTGELFF.

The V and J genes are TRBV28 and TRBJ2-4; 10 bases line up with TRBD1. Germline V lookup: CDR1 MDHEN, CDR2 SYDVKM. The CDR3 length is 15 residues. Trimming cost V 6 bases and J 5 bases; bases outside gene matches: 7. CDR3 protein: CASSHPGTGENIQYF. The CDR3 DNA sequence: TGTGCCAGCAGCCACCCCGGGACAGGGGAAAACATTCAGTACTTC. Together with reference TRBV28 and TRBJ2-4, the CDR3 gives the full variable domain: DVKVTQSSRYLVKRTGEKVFLECVQDMDHENMFWYRQDPGLGLRLIYFSYDVKMKEKGDIPEGYSVSREKKERFSLILESASTNQTSMYLCASSHPGTGENIQYFGAGTRLSVL.

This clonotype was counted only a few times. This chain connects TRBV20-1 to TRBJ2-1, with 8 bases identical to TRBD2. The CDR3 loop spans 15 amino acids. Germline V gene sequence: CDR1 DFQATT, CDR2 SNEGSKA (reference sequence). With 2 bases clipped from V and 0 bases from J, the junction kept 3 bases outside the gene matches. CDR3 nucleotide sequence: TGCAGTGCTAGAAGAAGCGGGAGCTCCTACAATGAGCAGTTCTTC. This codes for CSARRSGSSYNEQFF.

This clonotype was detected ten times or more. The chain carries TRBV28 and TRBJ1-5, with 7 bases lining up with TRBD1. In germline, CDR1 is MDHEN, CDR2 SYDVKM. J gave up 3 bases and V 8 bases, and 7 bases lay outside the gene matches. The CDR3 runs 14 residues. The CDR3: CASSQGGPNQPQHF. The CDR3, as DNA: TGTGCCAGCTCCCAGGGGGGGCCCAATCAGCCCCAGCATTTT.

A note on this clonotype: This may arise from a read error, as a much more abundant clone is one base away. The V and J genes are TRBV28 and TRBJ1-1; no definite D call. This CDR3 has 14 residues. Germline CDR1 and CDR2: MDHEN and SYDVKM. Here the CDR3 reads CARSFSNLNTEAFF. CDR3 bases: TGTGCCCGCAGTTTTTCCAACTTGAACACTGAAGCTTTCTTT.

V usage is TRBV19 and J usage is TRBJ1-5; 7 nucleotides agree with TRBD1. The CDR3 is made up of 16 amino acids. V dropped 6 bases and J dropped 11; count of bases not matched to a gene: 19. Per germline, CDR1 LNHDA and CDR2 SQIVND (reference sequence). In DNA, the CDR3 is TGTGCCAGTAGCCTCTCGTCTACAGGGGTCCTAAGGACCCAGCATTTT. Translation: CASSLSSTGVLRTQHF.

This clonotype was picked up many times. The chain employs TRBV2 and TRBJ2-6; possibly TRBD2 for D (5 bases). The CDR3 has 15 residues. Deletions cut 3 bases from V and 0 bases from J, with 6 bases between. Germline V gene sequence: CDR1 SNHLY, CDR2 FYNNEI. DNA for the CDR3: TGTGCCAGCAGTGAGGAGGTCTCTGGGGCCAACGTCCTGACTTTC. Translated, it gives CASSEEVSGANVLTF.

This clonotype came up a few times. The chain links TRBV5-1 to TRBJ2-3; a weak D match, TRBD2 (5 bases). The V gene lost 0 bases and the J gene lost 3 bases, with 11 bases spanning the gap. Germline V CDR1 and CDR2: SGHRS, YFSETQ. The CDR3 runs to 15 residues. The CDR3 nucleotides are TGCGCCAGCAGCTTGGAGGGAGTTAGTACAGATACGCAGTATTTT. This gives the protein CASSLEGVSTDTQYF.

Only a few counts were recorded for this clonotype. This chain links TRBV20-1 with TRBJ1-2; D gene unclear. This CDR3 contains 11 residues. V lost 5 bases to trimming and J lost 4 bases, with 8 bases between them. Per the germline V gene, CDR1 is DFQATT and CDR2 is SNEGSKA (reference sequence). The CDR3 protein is CSADTAYGYTF. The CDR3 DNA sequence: TGCAGTGCTGATACTGCCTATGGCTACACCTTC.

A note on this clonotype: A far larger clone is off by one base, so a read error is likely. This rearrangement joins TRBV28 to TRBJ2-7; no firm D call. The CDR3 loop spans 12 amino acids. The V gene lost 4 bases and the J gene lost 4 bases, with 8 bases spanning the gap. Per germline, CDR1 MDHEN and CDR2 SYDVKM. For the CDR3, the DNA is TGTGCCAGCAGTTCCCCCGGGTACGAGCAGTACTTC. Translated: CASSSPGYEQYF.

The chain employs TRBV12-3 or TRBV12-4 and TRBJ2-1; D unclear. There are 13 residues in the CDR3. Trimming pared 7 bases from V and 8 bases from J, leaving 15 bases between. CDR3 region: CASKQILLDEQFF. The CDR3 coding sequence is TGTGCCAGCAAACAGATCCTTCTGGATGAGCAGTTCTTC.

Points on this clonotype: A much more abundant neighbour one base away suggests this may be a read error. The CDR3 reads CASSKGEDTEAFF. As DNA, the CDR3 is TGTGCCAGCAGTAAAGGGGAGGACACTGAAGCTTTCTTT. The chain couples TRBV6-1 to TRBJ1-1; D might be TRBD1 (5 bases). The V and J ends lost 5 bases and 3 bases respectively, with 10 bases between them. Germline CDR1 is MNHNS and CDR2 is SASEGT. This CDR3 contains 13 residues.

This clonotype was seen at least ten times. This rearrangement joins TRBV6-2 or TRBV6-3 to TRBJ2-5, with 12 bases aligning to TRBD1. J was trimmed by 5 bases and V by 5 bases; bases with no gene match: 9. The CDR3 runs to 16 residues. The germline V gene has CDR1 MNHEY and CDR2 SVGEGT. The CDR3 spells CASSHQGTGGWETQYF. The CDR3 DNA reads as TGTGCCAGCAGTCACCAGGGGACAGGGGGCTGGGAGACCCAGTACTTC.

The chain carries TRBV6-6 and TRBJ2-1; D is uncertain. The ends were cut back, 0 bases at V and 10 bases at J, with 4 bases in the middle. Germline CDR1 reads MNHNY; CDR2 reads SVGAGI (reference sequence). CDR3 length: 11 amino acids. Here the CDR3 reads CASSYSVEQFF. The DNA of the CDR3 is TGTGCCAGCAGTTACTCGGTGGAGCAGTTCTTC.